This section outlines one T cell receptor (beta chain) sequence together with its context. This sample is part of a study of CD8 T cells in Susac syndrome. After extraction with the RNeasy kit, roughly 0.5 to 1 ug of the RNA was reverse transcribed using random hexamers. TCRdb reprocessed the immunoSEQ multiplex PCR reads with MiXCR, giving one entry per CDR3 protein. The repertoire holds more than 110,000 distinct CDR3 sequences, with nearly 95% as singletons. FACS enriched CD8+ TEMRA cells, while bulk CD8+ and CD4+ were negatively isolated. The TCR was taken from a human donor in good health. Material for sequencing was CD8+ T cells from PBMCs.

The CDR3 DNA is TGCAGTGCTAGAGACACAGGGTCGCTCCGAAACACCATATATTTT. It codes for CSARDTGSLRNTIYF. The chain uses TRBV20-1 and TRBJ1-3, with D tentatively TRBD1 (6 bases). CDR3 size: 15 residues. V lost 0 bases and J lost 5, with 14 bases in between. The germline V gene has CDR1 DFQATT and CDR2 SNEGSKA (reference sequence).